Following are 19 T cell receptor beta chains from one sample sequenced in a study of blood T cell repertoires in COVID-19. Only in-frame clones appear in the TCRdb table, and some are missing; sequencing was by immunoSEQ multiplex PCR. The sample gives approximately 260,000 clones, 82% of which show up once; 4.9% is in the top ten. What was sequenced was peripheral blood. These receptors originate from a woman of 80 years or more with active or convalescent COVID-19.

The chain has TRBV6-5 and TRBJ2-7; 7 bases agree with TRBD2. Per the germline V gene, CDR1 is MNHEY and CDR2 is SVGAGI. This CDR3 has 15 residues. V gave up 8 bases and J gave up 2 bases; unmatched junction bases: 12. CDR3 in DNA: TGTGCCAGCGGCGGGGGAGCGGGACTACCCTACGAGCAGTACTTC. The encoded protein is CASGGGAGLPYEQYF.

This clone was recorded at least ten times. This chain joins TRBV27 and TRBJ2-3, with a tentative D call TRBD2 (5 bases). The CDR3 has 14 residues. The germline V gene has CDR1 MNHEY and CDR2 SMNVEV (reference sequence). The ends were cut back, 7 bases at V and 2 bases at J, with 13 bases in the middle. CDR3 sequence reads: CASTYGLATDTQYF. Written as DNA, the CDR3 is TGTGCCAGCACTTACGGACTTGCCACAGATACGCAGTATTTT.

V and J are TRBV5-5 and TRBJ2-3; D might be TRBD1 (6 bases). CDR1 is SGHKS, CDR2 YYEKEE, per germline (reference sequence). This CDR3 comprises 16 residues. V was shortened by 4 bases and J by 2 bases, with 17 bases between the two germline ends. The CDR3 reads CASSIETGTVTDTQYF. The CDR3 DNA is TGTGCCAGCAGCATAGAAACAGGGACCGTCACAGATACGCAGTATTTT.

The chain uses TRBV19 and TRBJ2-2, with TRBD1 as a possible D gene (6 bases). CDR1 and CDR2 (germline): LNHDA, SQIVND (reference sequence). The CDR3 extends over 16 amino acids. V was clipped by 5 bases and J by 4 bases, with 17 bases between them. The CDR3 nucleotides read TGTGCCAGTAGTCCAGGGGCCTCGGACCCCACCGGGGAGCTGTTTTTT. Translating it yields CASSPGASDPTGELFF.

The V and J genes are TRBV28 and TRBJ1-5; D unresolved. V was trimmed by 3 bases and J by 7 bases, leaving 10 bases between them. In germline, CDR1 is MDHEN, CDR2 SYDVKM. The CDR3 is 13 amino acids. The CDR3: CASSFVDSQPQHF. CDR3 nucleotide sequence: TGTGCCAGCAGTTTTGTCGACTCCCAGCCCCAGCATTTT.

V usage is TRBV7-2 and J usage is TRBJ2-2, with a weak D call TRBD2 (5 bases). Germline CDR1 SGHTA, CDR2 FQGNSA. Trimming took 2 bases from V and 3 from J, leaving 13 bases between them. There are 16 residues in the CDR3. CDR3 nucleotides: TGTGCCAGCAGCTTATGGACTTCTGCTGACACCGGGGAGCTGTTTTTT. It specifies CASSLWTSADTGELFF.

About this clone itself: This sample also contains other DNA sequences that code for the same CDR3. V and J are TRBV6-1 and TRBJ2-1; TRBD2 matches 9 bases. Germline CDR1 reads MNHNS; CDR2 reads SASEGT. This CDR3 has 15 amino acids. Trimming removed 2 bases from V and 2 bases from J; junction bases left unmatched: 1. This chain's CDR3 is CASSESSGTYNEQFF. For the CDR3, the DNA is TGTGCCAGCAGTGAATCTAGCGGGACCTACAATGAGCAGTTCTTC.

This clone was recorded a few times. The CDR3 here is CASSIFVLDAGLNYGYTF. The CDR3 bases are TGTGCCAGTAGTATTTTTGTGTTGGATGCAGGACTTAACTATGGCTACACCTTC. V and J are TRBV19 and TRBJ1-2; D gene unclear. Germline assignment: CDR1 LNHDA and CDR2 SQIVND (reference sequence). V shed 3 bases and J shed 1 base, with 21 bases lying between them. The CDR3 contains 18 residues.

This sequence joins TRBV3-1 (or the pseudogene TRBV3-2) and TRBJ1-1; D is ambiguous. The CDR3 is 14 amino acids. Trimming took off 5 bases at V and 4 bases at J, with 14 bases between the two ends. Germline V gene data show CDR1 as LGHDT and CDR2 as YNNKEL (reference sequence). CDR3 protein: CASSARPQVTEAFF. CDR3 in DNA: TGTGCCAGCAGCGCCCGACCCCAGGTCACTGAAGCTTTCTTT.

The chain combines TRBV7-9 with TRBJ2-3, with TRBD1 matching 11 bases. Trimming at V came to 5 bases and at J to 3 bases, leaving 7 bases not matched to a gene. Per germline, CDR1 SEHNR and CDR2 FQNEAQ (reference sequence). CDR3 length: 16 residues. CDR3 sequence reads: CASSLRTGGDTDTQYF. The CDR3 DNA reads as TGTGCCAGCAGCCTCCGGACAGGGGGCGATACAGATACGCAGTATTTT.

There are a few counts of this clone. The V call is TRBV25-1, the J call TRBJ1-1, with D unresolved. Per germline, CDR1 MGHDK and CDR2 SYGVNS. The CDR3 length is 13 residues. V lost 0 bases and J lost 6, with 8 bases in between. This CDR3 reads CASSEYSDSEAFF. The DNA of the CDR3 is TGTGCCAGCAGTGAATATAGTGACTCTGAAGCTTTCTTT.

CDR3 nucleotide sequence: TGTGCCAGCAGCTTATCCGACAGGGGAGGCGAGCAGTACTTC. It yields the protein CASSLSDRGGEQYF. The chain couples TRBV7-9 to TRBJ2-7; 8 bases are shared with TRBD1. This CDR3 comprises 14 residues. After removal of 2 bases from V and 6 bases from J, the junction contained 6 bases not matched to a gene. CDR1 and CDR2 from the germline V gene are SEHNR and FQNEAQ (reference sequence).

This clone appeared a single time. This CDR3 reads CASSQDEAGANIQYF. The CDR3 DNA follows: TGTGCCAGCAGCCAAGATGAAGCGGGAGCGAATATTCAGTACTTC. The chain combines TRBV14 with TRBJ2-4; 8 positions agree with TRBD2. Trimming took 0 bases from V and 10 from J; bases not matched to a gene: 8. The CDR3 has 15 residues. CDR1 is SGHDN, CDR2 FVKESK, per germline.

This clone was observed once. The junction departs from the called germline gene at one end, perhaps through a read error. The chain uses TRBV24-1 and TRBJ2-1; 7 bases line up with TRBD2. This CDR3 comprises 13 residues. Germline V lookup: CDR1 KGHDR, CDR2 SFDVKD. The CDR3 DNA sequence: TGTGCCACCGGTGAAGGGACTACCAATGAGCAGTTCTTC. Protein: CATGEGTTNEQFF.

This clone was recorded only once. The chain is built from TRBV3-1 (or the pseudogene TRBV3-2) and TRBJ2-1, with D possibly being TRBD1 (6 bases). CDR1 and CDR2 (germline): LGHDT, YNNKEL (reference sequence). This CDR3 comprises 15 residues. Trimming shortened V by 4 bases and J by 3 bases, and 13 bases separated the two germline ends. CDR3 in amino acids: CASSRDTPGYNEQFF. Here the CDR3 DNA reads TGTGCCAGCAGCCGGGACACCCCGGGCTACAATGAGCAGTTCTTC.

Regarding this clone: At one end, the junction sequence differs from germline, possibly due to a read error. The CDR3 bases are TGTGCCAGCAATGAAGGACTAGCCCTCCACACCGGGGAGCTGTTTTTT. Its protein is CASNEGLALHTGELFF. The V and J genes are TRBV2 and TRBJ2-2, with 8 bases fitting TRBD2. CDR3 length: 16 amino acids. Germline lookup yields CDR1 SNHLY and CDR2 FYNNEI.

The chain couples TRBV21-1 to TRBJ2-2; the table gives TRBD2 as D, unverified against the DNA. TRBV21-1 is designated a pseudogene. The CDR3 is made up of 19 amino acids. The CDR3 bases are TGTGCCAGCAGCACGCGGAGGGCCCAACACACCTACTACACCGGGGAGCTGTTTTTT. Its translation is CASSTRRAQHTYYTGELFF.

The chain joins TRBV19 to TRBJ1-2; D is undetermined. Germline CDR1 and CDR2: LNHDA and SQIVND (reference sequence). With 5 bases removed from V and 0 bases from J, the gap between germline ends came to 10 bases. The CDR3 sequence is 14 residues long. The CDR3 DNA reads TGTGCCAGTAGTCTCCGGGGAGCTAACTATGGCTACACCTTC. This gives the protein CASSLRGANYGYTF.

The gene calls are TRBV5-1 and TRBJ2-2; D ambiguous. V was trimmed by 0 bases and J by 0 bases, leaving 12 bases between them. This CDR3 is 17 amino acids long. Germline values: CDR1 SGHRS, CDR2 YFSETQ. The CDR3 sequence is CASSLGFGTANTGELFF. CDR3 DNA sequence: TGCGCCAGCAGCTTGGGTTTTGGCACCGCGAACACCGGGGAGCTGTTTTTT.